The present T cell receptor (beta chain) was sequenced within a study of CD8 T cells in Susac syndrome. Multiple sclerosis controls were treatment-naive patients with stable or active relapsing-remitting disease. The CDR3 consists of 13 residues. V was pared by 5 bases and J by 0 bases, with 5 bases between. Germline V gene sequence: CDR1 SGHTA, CDR2 FQGNSA. Random hexamers were used to reverse transcribe about 0.5 to 1 ug of RNA. A multiplex approach, immunoSEQ multiplex PCR, amplified TCR beta CDR3 across 54 Vbeta and 13 Jbeta. In TCRdb, the immunoSEQ multiplex PCR reads were re-called with MiXCR into one record per CDR3 protein. Counted here are approximately 190,000 distinct CDR3 sequences, more than 90% occurring once; the ten biggest clones make up 0.093%.

The TCR was taken from a human donor with multiple sclerosis. Material: CD4+ T cells from PBMCs. The rearrangement joins TRBV7-2 to TRBJ2-4; D gene uncertain. Here the CDR3 reads CASSGLAKNIQYF. CDR3 bases: TGTGCCAGCAGCGGCCTAGCCAAAAACATTCAGTACTTC.